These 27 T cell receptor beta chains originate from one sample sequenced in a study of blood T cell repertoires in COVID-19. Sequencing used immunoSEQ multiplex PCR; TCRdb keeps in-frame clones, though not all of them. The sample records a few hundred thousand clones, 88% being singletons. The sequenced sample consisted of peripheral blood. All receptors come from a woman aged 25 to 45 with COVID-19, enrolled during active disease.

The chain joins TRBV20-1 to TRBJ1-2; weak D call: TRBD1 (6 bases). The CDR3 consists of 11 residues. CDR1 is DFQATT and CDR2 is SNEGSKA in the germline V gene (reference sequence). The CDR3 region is CSGATGYGYTF. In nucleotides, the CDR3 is TGCAGCGGCGCTACAGGGTATGGCTACACCTTC.

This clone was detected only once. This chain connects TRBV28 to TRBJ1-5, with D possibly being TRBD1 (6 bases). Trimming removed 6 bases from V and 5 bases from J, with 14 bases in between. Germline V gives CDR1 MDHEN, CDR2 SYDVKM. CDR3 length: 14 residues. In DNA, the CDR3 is TGTGCCAGCAGCGAGGGGGGGCCGTATCAGCCCCAGCATTTT. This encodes CASSEGGPYQPQHF.

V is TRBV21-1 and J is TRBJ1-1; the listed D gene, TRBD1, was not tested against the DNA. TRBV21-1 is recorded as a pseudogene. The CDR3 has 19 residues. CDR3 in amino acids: CASSVDPGTGDSGGTEAFF. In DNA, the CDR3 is TGTGCCAGCAGCGTAGACCCCGGGACAGGGGATTCTGGGGGCACTGAAGCTTTCTTT.

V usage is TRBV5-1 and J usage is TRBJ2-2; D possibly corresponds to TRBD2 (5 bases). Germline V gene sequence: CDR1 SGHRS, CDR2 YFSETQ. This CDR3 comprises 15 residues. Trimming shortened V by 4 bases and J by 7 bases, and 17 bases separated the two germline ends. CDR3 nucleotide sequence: TGCGCCAGCAGCCCTTCGCCCGACTATAACGGGGAGCTGTTTTTT. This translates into CASSPSPDYNGELFF.

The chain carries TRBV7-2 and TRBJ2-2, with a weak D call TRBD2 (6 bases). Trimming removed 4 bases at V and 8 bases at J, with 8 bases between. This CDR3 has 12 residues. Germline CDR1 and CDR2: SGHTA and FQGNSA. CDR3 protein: CASSSGVGELFF. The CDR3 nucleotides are TGTGCCAGCAGCTCGGGGGTGGGGGAGCTGTTTTTT.

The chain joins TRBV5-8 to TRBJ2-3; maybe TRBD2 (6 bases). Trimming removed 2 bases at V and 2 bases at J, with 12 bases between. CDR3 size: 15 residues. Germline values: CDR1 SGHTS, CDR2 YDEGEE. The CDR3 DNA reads TGTGCCAGCAGCTTTGGTTTAGCGGACACAGATACGCAGTATTTT. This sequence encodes CASSFGLADTDTQYF. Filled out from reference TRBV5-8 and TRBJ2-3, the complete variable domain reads EAGVTQSPTHLIKTRGQQATLRCSPISGHTSVYWYQQALGLGLQFLLWYDEGEERNRGNFPPRFSGRQFPNYSSELNVNALELEDSALYLCASSFGLADTDTQYFGPGTRLTVL.

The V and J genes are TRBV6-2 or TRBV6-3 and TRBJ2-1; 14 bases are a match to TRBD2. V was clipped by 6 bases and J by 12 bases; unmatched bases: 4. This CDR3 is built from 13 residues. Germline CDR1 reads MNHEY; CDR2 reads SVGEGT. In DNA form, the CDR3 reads TGTGCCAGCAGCCGCGGACTAGCGGGGGGGCAGTTCTTC. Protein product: CASSRGLAGGQFF.

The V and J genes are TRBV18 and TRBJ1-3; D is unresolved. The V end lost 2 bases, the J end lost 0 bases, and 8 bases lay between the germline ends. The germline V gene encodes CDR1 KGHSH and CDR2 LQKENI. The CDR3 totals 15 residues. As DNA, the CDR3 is TGTGCCAGCTCACCAGTGGCCAACTCTGGAAACACCATATATTTT. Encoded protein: CASSPVANSGNTIYF. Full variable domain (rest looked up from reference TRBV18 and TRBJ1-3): NAGVMQNPRHLVRRRGQEARLRCSPMKGHSHVYWYRQLPEEGLKFMVYLQKENIIDESGMPKERFSAEFPKEGPSILRIQQVVRGDSAAYFCASSPVANSGNTIYFGEGSWLTVV.

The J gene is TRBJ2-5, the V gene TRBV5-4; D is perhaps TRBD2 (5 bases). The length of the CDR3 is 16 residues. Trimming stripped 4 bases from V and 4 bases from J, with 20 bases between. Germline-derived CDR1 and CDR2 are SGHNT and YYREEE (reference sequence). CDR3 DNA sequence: TGTGCCAGCAGCCCCTACCCAACCGGGATCGTAGAGACCCAGTACTTC. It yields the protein CASSPYPTGIVETQYF.

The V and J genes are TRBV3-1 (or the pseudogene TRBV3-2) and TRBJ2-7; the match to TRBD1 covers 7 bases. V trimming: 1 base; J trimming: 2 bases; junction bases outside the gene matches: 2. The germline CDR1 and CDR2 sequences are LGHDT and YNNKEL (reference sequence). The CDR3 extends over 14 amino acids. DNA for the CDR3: TGTGCCAGCAGCCAAGCCGGGACAGCCTACGAGCAGTACTTC. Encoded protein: CASSQAGTAYEQYF.

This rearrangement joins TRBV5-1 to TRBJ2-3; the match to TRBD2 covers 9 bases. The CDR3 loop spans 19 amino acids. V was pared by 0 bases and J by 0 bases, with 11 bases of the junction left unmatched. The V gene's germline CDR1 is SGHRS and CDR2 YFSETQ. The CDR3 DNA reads TGCGCCAGCAGCTTGGAAGTCCTAGCGGGGCTCAGTAGCACAGATACGCAGTATTTT. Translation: CASSLEVLAGLSSTDTQYF.

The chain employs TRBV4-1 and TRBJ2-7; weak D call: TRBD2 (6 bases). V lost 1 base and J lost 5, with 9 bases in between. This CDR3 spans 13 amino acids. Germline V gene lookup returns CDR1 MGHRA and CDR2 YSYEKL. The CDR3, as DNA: TGCGCCAGCAGCCAAGTGGGAGGCCACGAGCAGTACTTC. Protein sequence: CASSQVGGHEQYF.

DNA of the CDR3: TGCGCCAGCAGCCAAGATTCGGCAGGAGGCCAGCCCCAGCATTTT. This gives the protein CASSQDSAGGQPQHF. The V and J genes are TRBV4-1 and TRBJ1-5; D is undetermined. Germline V gene lookup returns CDR1 MGHRA and CDR2 YSYEKL. V lost 0 bases and J lost 7, with 13 bases in between. This CDR3 contains 15 residues.

CDR3 coding DNA: TGTGCCAGCAGTGAACATGGGCAGATAATCTACAATGAGCAGTTCTTC. Its translation is CASSEHGQIIYNEQFF. This sequence joins TRBV25-1 and TRBJ2-1; D remains unclear. Germline V gene sequence: CDR1 MGHDK, CDR2 SYGVNS. The CDR3 has 16 residues. V lost 2 bases to trimming and J lost 3 bases, with 14 bases between them.

This CDR3 reads CASSSSRWAYNEQFF. Here the CDR3 DNA reads TGTGCCAGCAGCTCGTCCAGGTGGGCCTACAATGAGCAGTTCTTC. The chain links TRBV11-3 to TRBJ2-1; D not resolved. The CDR3 totals 15 residues. Germline loops: CDR1 SGHNT, CDR2 YENEEA. Trimming shortened V by 4 bases and J by 2 bases, and 12 bases separated the two germline ends.

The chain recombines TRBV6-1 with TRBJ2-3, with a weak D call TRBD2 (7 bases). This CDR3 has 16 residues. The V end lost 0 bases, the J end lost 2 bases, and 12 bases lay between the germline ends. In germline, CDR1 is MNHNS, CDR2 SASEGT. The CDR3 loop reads CASSEALAGATDTQYF. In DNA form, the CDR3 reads TGTGCCAGCAGTGAAGCGCTTGCGGGGGCCACAGATACGCAGTATTTT.

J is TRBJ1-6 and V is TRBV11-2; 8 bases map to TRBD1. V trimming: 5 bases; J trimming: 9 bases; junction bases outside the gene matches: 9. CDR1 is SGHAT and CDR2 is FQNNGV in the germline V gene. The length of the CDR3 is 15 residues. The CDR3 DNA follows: TGTGCCAGCAGCCTAACGGGACAGGTGCCTTCACCCCTCCACTTT. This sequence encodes CASSLTGQVPSPLHF.

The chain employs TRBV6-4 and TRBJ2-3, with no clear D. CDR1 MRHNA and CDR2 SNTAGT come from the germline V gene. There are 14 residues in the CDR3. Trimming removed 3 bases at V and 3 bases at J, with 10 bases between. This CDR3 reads CASSELADTDTQYF. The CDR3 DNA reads TGTGCCAGCAGTGAATTGGCAGATACAGATACGCAGTATTTT.

The CDR3 DNA is TGTGCCAGCAGCTGGGACAGTAAGAACACTGAAGCTTTCTTT. It translates to CASSWDSKNTEAFF. The chain is built from TRBV5-4 and TRBJ1-1, with 7 bases aligning to TRBD1. Germline CDR1 reads SGHNT; CDR2 reads YYREEE (reference sequence). V lost 3 bases and J lost 1; bases outside the gene matches: 3. This CDR3 spans 14 amino acids.

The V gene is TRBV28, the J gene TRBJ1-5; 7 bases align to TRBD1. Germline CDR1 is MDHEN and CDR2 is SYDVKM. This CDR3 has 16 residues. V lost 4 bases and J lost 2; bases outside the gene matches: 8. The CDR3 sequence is CASSSQEGAGNQPQHF. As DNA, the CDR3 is TGTGCCAGCAGTTCCCAAGAGGGGGCAGGCAATCAGCCCCAGCATTTT. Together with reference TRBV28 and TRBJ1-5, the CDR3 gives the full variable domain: DVKVTQSSRYLVKRTGEKVFLECVQDMDHENMFWYRQDPGLGLRLIYFSYDVKMKEKGDIPEGYSVSREKKERFSLILESASTNQTSMYLCASSSQEGAGNQPQHFGDGTRLSIL.

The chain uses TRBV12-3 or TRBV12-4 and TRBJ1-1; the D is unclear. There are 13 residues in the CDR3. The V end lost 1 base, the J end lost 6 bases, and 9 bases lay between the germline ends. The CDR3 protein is CASSLVSSAEAFF. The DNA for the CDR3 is TGTGCCAGCAGTTTAGTGTCCTCCGCTGAAGCTTTCTTT.

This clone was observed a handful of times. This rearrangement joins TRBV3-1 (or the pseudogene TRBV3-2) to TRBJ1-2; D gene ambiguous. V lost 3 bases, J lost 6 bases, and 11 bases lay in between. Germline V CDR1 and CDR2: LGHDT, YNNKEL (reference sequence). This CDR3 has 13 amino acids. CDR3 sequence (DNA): TGTGCCAGCAGCCAGGCGTTTGAGGATGGCTACACCTTC. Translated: CASSQAFEDGYTF.

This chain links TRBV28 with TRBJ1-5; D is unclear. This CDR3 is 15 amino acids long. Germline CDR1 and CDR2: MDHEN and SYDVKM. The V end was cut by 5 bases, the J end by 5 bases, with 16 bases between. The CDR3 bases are TGTGCCAGCAGTACGGGTGGGGAGGGCTATCAGCCCCAGCATTTT. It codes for CASSTGGEGYQPQHF.

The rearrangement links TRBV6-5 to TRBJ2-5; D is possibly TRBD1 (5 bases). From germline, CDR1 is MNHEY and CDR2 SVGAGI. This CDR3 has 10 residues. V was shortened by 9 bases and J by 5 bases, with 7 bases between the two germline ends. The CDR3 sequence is CASKGETQYF. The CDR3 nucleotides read TGTGCCAGTAAGGGGGAGACCCAGTACTTC.

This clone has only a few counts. In DNA, the CDR3 is TGTGCCAGCAGCGCGTCGACAGGGGTGGAGGAAAAACTGTTTTTT. Translated, it gives CASSASTGVEEKLFF. The chain recombines TRBV5-6 with TRBJ1-4; 8 bases agree with TRBD1. This CDR3 spans 15 amino acids. Trimming at V came to 4 bases and at J to 8 bases, leaving 10 bases not matched to a gene. Germline CDR1 is SGHDT and CDR2 is YYEEEE.

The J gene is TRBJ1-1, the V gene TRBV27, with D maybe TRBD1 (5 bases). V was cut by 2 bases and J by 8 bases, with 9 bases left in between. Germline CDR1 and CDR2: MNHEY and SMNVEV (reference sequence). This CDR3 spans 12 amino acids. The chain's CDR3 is CASSLTGVEAFF. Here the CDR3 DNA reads TGTGCCAGCAGTTTAACGGGGGTGGAAGCTTTCTTT.

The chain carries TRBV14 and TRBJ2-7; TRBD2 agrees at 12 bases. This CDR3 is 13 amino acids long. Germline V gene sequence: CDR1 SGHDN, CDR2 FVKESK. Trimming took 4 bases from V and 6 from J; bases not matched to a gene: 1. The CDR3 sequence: CASSRTSGVEQYF. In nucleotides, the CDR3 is TGTGCCAGCAGCCGGACTAGCGGGGTCGAGCAGTACTTC.